What follows is one T cell receptor beta chain and its context. This sample is part of a study of blood T cell repertoires in COVID-19. V was pared by 4 bases and J by 1 base, with 13 bases of the junction left unmatched. The CDR3 has 17 residues. CDR1 is GTSNPN and CDR2 is SVGIG in the germline V gene (reference sequence). Repertoires were generated with immunoSEQ multiplex PCR, while TCRdb's copy carries only in-frame clones and drops some. This table holds a few hundred thousand clones, just under 90% found once. The age range of participants was 18 to 89 years, with residence in fewer than 25 US areas.

The receptor was derived from a woman aged 45-60 years who had recovered from COVID-19. The chain uses TRBV30 and TRBJ1-1; TRBD1 aligns across 9 bases. The specimen sequenced was PBMCs or T cells enriched from blood (not recorded which). CDR3 coding DNA: TGTGCCTGGAATATGGACAGGGGCAGGGTGGGGAACACTGAAGCTTTCTTT. Protein product: CAWNMDRGRVGNTEAFF.